This T cell receptor beta chain was retrieved from a study of blood T cell repertoires in COVID-19. Background on the study: Acute-phase and convalescent COVID-19 samples originated in the United States, Italy and Spain. The analysed material was cDNA or gDNA that came from T cells, B-cell-depleted T cells, or PBMCs.

Here immunoSEQ multiplex PCR was the method, and the copy in TCRdb shows in-frame clones only, minus some. The sample consists of hundreds of thousands of clones, approximately 85% of them appearing once. The V gene end was trimmed by 5 bases and the J gene end by 0 bases; junction bases not matched to a gene: 9. The germline V gene has CDR1 SNHLY and CDR2 FYNNEI. The CDR3 consists of 18 residues. This clonotype was sampled from a human donor in a cohort sampled during active COVID-19. V gene TRBV2 combines with J gene TRBJ2-2; 10 nucleotides align to TRBD2. The sample comprised peripheral blood. CDR3 amino acids: CASSRRSSGGPNTGELFF. The DNA of the CDR3 is TGTGCCAGCAGTAGACGGTCTAGCGGGGGACCGAACACCGGGGAGCTGTTTTTT.